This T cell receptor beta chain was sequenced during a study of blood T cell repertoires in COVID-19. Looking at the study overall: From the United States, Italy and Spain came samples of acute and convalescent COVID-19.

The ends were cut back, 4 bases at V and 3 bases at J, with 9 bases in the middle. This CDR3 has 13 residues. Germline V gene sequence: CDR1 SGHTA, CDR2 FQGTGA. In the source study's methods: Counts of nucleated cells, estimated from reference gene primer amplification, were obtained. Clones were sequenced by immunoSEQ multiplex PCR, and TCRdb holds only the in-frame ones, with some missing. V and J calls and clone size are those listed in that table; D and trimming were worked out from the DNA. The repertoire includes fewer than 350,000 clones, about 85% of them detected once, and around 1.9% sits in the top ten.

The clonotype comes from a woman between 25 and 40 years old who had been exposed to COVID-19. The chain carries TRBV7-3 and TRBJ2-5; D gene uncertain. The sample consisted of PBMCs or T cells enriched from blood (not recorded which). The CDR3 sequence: CASSWYAEETQYF. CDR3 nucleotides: TGTGCCAGCAGCTGGTACGCGGAAGAGACCCAGTACTTC.